One sample yielded the 5 T cell receptor beta chains listed below, sequenced in a study of shared clonotypes between healthy human individuals. The naive CD8 population came from CD45RO-negative cells selected for CCR7, without terminally differentiated effector memory CD45RA+ cells. TCRdb's copy holds only in-frame clones and misses some; the assay was immunoSEQ multiplex PCR. The sample lists around 620,000 clones, about 95% occurring once. Sequencing used naive CD8+ T cells sorted from blood. These receptors were collected from a woman under 40 in good health.

The V gene is TRBV11-2, the J gene TRBJ2-1; no clear D. The CDR3 length is 14 residues. Trimming pared 4 bases from V and 5 bases from J, leaving 12 bases between. The germline CDR1 and CDR2 sequences are SGHAT and FQNNGV. The DNA for the CDR3 is TGTGCCAGCAGCTCCTGGGTCACAGACAATGAGCAGTTCTTC. Translating it yields CASSSWVTDNEQFF.

This chain joins TRBV11-2 and TRBJ2-1; 10 bases agree with TRBD2. Germline CDR1 SGHAT, CDR2 FQNNGV. This CDR3 region has 15 residues. V shed 5 bases and J 9 bases; nucleotides not matched to a gene: 10. This chain's CDR3 is CASSLPGLAGAEQFF. CDR3 nucleotides: TGTGCCAGCAGCCTCCCGGGGCTAGCGGGAGCTGAGCAGTTCTTC.

The gene calls are TRBV4-2 and TRBJ2-7; D gene ambiguous. This CDR3 has 13 amino acids. The V end lost 2 bases, the J end lost 12 bases, and 17 bases lay between the germline ends. Germline CDR1 is LGHNA and CDR2 is YNFKEQ. This CDR3 is CASSQRRAVPRYF. The CDR3, as DNA: TGTGCCAGCAGCCAACGAAGGGCGGTACCTCGGTACTTC.

This clone was detected only once. This chain connects TRBV27 to TRBJ1-5; TRBD1 is a possible D gene (6 bases). This CDR3 is 13 amino acids long. V lost 2 bases to trimming and J lost 6 bases, with 8 bases between them. Germline V lookup: CDR1 MNHEY, CDR2 SMNVEV (reference sequence). CDR3 in amino acids: CASSLAGAQPQHF. The CDR3 DNA sequence: TGTGCCAGCAGTTTAGCAGGGGCTCAGCCCCAGCATTTT.

The chain couples TRBV11-2 to TRBJ2-1; 11 bases agree with TRBD2. The CDR3 has 16 amino acids. J gave up 3 bases and V 3 bases, and 4 bases lay outside the gene matches. Germline values: CDR1 SGHAT, CDR2 FQNNGV. The CDR3, as DNA: TGTGCCAGCAGCTTGTGGGGACTAGCGGACTACAATGAGCAGTTCTTC. This sequence encodes CASSLWGLADYNEQFF.